Below, 26 T cell receptor beta chains from the same sample are listed, as sequenced in a study of blood T cell repertoires in COVID-19 (TCRdb year 2020). The receptor library was made with the immunoSEQ multiplex PCR assay. The table comes from immuneACCESS by way of TCRdb, which keeps in-frame sequences with V and J called. Part of the clones is missing from these tables; in studies checked, under half for an unresolved V gene and the rest for unknown reasons. Here the sample has approximately 97,000 clones; 85% to 90% occur a single time. The ten largest clonotypes hold around 2% of the sample. Sequenced input: peripheral blood. The receptor set was obtained from a man between 50 and 59 years old with COVID-19, enrolled during active disease.

The chain has TRBV5-5 and TRBJ1-2, with D hard to call. CDR1 and CDR2 from the germline V gene are SGHKS and YYEKEE (reference sequence). The CDR3 has 17 residues. The germline V and J ends were trimmed by 1 base and 0 bases, with 16 bases remaining between them. Here the CDR3 DNA reads TGTGCCAGCAGCTTGTTTCCAGAGGCAACAACTAACTATGGCTACACCTTC. It specifies CASSLFPEATTNYGYTF.

The chain joins TRBV27 to TRBJ1-5, with D perhaps TRBD1 (6 bases). The CDR3 totals 15 residues. The germline V gene has CDR1 MNHEY and CDR2 SMNVEV (reference sequence). With 5 bases removed from V and 2 bases from J, the gap between germline ends came to 13 bases. CDR3 sequence (DNA): TGTGCCAGCAGTCGAATGACAGGCGGCAATCAGCCCCAGCATTTT. Translated, it gives CASSRMTGGNQPQHF.

The J gene is TRBJ1-2, the V gene TRBV7-8, with 9 bases that match TRBD1. Per the germline V gene, CDR1 is SGHVS and CDR2 is FQNEAQ. The CDR3 loop spans 14 amino acids. The V and J ends lost 6 bases and 7 bases, in that order; junction bases with no gene match: 9. CDR3 DNA sequence: TGTGCCAGCAGAGCCGGGACAGGGTCCGCTGGCTACACCTTC. Translation gives CASRAGTGSAGYTF. Variable domain in full (rest from reference TRBV7-8 and TRBJ1-2): GAGVSQSPRYKVAKRGQDVALRCDPISGHVSLFWYQQALGQGPEFLTYFQNEAQLDKSGLPSDRFFAERPEGSVSTLKIQRTQQEDSAVYLCASRAGTGSAGYTFGSGTRLTVV.

This chain connects TRBV19 to TRBJ1-5, with D unclear. V dropped 0 bases and J dropped 4 bases, with 19 bases sitting between them. The CDR3 totals 18 residues. Germline assignment: CDR1 LNHDA and CDR2 SQIVND (reference sequence). The DNA for the CDR3 is TGTGCCAGTAGTATAGATCGGTGGGCAACATGGGCGAATCAGCCCCAGCATTTT. Translating it yields CASSIDRWATWANQPQHF.

V and J are TRBV18 and TRBJ2-7; TRBD1 matches at 10 bases. Germline CDR1 reads KGHSH; CDR2 reads LQKENI. This CDR3 region has 13 residues. V shed 3 bases, J shed 5 bases, and the junction held 1 base outside the gene matches. The CDR3 DNA sequence: TGTGCCAGCTCACCGGGACAGGGGCACGAGCAGTACTTC. It yields the protein CASSPGQGHEQYF.

This clone was recorded once. The CDR3 coding sequence is TGTGCCACCAGCAGGACCCCGGACAGCTACGAGCAGTACTTC. Residues: CATSRTPDSYEQYF. The chain employs TRBV15 and TRBJ2-7; TRBD1 is a possible D gene (6 bases). From germline, CDR1 is LNHNV and CDR2 YYDKDF (reference sequence). Trimming left V 3 bases short and J 3 bases short, with 12 bases between. The CDR3 length is 14 residues.

The V call is TRBV5-1, the J call TRBJ2-2; the match to TRBD2 covers 10 bases. The CDR3 contains 14 residues. Trimming removed 6 bases from V and 4 bases from J; junction bases left unmatched: 3. Germline V gene sequence: CDR1 SGHRS, CDR2 YFSETQ. CDR3 amino acids: CASMTSGLTGELFF. CDR3 coding DNA: TGCGCCAGCATGACTAGCGGGCTCACCGGGGAGCTGTTTTTT.

To note about this clone: A read error may account for a junction end that differs from germline. The chain carries TRBV25-1 and TRBJ1-2, with D maybe TRBD1 (5 bases). This CDR3 spans 13 amino acids. Germline CDR1 and CDR2: MGHDK and SYGVNS. As DNA, the CDR3 is TGTGCCTGCAGTGAATCCGGGGGTTATGGCTACACCTTC. Amino acids: CACSESGGYGYTF.

This clone came up once. The genes are TRBV6-5 and TRBJ1-2, with D perhaps TRBD1 (5 bases). The CDR3 totals 13 residues. Trimming removed 0 bases from V and 7 bases from J, with 9 bases in between. CDR1 is MNHEY, CDR2 SVGAGI, per germline. CDR3 region: CASSYSKTAGYTF. Here the CDR3 DNA reads TGTGCCAGCAGTTACTCGAAGACAGCTGGCTACACCTTC.

This sequence joins TRBV2 and TRBJ1-6; 9 bases are shared with TRBD1. The CDR3 contains 14 residues. J was trimmed by 10 bases and V by 6 bases; bases with no gene match: 7. Germline loops: CDR1 SNHLY, CDR2 FYNNEI. The CDR3 loop reads CASRMGQGFSPLHF. The CDR3 DNA sequence: TGTGCCAGCAGGATGGGACAGGGATTCTCACCCCTCCACTTT.

V gene TRBV10-3 combines with J gene TRBJ2-5; 8 nucleotides agree with TRBD1. Trimming removed 8 bases from V and 3 bases from J; junction bases left unmatched: 2. CDR1 and CDR2 from the germline V gene are ENHRY and SYGVKD. CDR3 length: 12 residues. The CDR3 here is CAIGGQEETQYF. The CDR3 coding sequence is TGTGCCATCGGGGGACAGGAAGAGACCCAGTACTTC.

Here the CDR3 reads CASSTLNEQYF. The CDR3 DNA sequence: TGTGCCAGCAGTACCCTAAACGAGCAGTACTTC. V gene TRBV6-5 combines with J gene TRBJ2-7; D is unclear. The germline V gene has CDR1 MNHEY and CDR2 SVGAGI. V was trimmed by 5 bases and J by 5 bases, leaving 7 bases between them. The CDR3 spans 11 residues.

The sample holds one count of this clone. The gene calls are TRBV19 and TRBJ1-2; D not certain. With 3 bases removed from V and 4 bases from J, the gap between germline ends came to 9 bases. This CDR3 contains 13 residues. Per germline, CDR1 LNHDA and CDR2 SQIVND (reference sequence). The CDR3 sequence is CASSMSESYGYTF. The CDR3 region has the DNA TGTGCCAGTAGTATGTCAGAAAGCTATGGCTACACCTTC.

The gene calls are TRBV14 and TRBJ2-4; 7 bases are a match to TRBD1. Germline values: CDR1 SGHDN, CDR2 FVKESK. J gave up 6 bases and V 1 base, and 6 bases lay outside the gene matches. This CDR3 has 15 amino acids. DNA for the CDR3: TGTGCCAGCAGCCAAGGCAAGGGGGCGAGAAACATTCAGTACTTC. Translating it yields CASSQGKGARNIQYF.

The J gene is TRBJ1-2, the V gene TRBV5-5; D is undetermined. Trimming took off 4 bases at V and 4 bases at J, with 8 bases between the two ends. This CDR3 has 12 residues. Germline loops: CDR1 SGHKS, CDR2 YYEKEE (reference sequence). The CDR3 here is CASSLESYGYTF. CDR3 nucleotides: TGTGCCAGCAGCCTGGAGAGCTATGGCTACACCTTC.

The chain uses TRBV6-4 and TRBJ2-1; D might be TRBD1 (6 bases). CDR1 MRHNA and CDR2 SNTAGT come from the germline V gene. CDR3 length: 13 residues. The ends were cut back, 2 bases at V and 5 bases at J, with 7 bases in the middle. CDR3: CASSDRDNNEQFF. CDR3 bases: TGTGCCAGCAGTGACCGGGACAACAATGAGCAGTTCTTC.

The chain has TRBV19 and TRBJ2-2, with D perhaps TRBD1 (5 bases). Germline V gives CDR1 LNHDA, CDR2 SQIVND (reference sequence). The germline V and J ends were trimmed by 5 bases and 0 bases, with 16 bases remaining between them. The CDR3 spans 17 residues. This chain's CDR3 is CASSPGLGLTNTGELFF. The CDR3, as DNA: TGTGCCAGTAGTCCCGGGTTGGGGCTAACGAACACCGGGGAGCTGTTTTTT.

This rearrangement joins TRBV11-3 to TRBJ1-3; a possible D gene is TRBD1 (5 bases). This CDR3 contains 18 residues. In germline, CDR1 is SGHNT, CDR2 YENEEA. Trimming removed 1 base from V and 1 base from J, with 17 bases in between. The CDR3 protein is CASSLARDLTLSGNTIYF. DNA for the CDR3: TGTGCCAGCAGCTTAGCCCGGGACTTAACCTTGTCTGGAAACACCATATATTTT.

The chain has TRBV4-1 and TRBJ1-3, with D possibly TRBD1 on 5 matching bases. The germline CDR1 and CDR2 sequences are MGHRA and YSYEKL. V lost 1 base to trimming and J lost 1 base, with 11 bases between them. This CDR3 has 16 amino acids. The CDR3 protein is CASSQAVGGSGNTIYF. CDR3 DNA: TGCGCCAGCAGCCAAGCGGTGGGGGGATCTGGAAACACCATATATTTT.

The V and J genes are TRBV5-1 and TRBJ1-1; tentative D call: TRBD1 (6 bases). The V gene's germline CDR1 is SGHRS and CDR2 YFSETQ. Trimming shortened V by 0 bases and J by 4 bases, and 16 bases separated the two germline ends. The CDR3 is 16 residues long. CDR3 nucleotide sequence: TGCGCCAGCAGCTTGGTAGGGGGTTTGATAGGCACTGAAGCTTTCTTT. Its protein is CASSLVGGLIGTEAFF.

The CDR3 is CASRAGGTEAFF. In nucleotides, the CDR3 is TGCGCCAGCAGAGCAGGGGGTACTGAAGCTTTCTTT. The chain combines TRBV5-1 with TRBJ1-1, with TRBD1 matching over 7 bases. Germline values: CDR1 SGHRS, CDR2 YFSETQ. Trimming cost V 5 bases and J 5 bases; bases outside gene matches: 3. The CDR3 runs to 12 residues. Based on the CDR3 plus reference TRBV5-1 and TRBJ1-1, the full variable domain is KAGVTQTPRYLIKTRGQQVTLSCSPISGHRSVSWYQQTPGQGLQFLFEYFSETQRNKGNFPGRFSGRQFSNSRSEMNVSTLELGDSALYLCASRAGGTEAFFGQGTRLTVV.

This clone was seen more than once but under ten times. V usage is TRBV15 and J usage is TRBJ1-5; 10 bases align to TRBD1. V trimming: 8 bases; J trimming: 6 bases; junction bases outside the gene matches: 7. Germline V gene lookup returns CDR1 LNHNV and CDR2 YYDKDF (reference sequence). CDR3 size: 14 residues. The CDR3 DNA sequence: TGTGCCACCCTAAGGGACAGGGGACCTCAGCCCCAGCATTTT. It translates to CATLRDRGPQPQHF. The whole variable domain, filled in from reference TRBV15 and TRBJ1-5, reads DAMVIQNPRYQVTQFGKPVTLSCSQTLNHNVMYWYQQKSSQAPKLLFHYYDKDFNNEADTPDNFQSRRPNTSFCFLDIRSPGLGDTAMYLCATLRDRGPQPQHFGDGTRLSIL.

The chain uses TRBV14 and TRBJ2-3, with a weak D call TRBD2 (5 bases). Germline V gives CDR1 SGHDN, CDR2 FVKESK. Between the trimmed V and J ends, which lost 2 bases and 7 bases, there was a span of 7 bases. This CDR3 contains 12 residues. CDR3 coding DNA: TGTGCCAGCAGCCAACTAGCATATACGCAGTATTTT. Translating gives CASSQLAYTQYF.

The gene calls are TRBV5-5 and TRBJ1-4; tentative D call: TRBD1 (5 bases). Germline assignment: CDR1 SGHKS and CDR2 YYEKEE (reference sequence). Trimming shortened V by 4 bases and J by 3 bases, and 10 bases separated the two germline ends. The CDR3 covers 14 residues. The chain's CDR3 is CASSAGPSNEKLFF. The CDR3 nucleotides read TGTGCCAGCAGCGCGGGACCCTCTAATGAAAAACTGTTTTTT.

This clone showed up just once. V and J are TRBV19 and TRBJ2-5; 11 bases fit TRBD2. Germline values: CDR1 LNHDA, CDR2 SQIVND (reference sequence). The CDR3 length is 16 residues. V dropped 3 bases and J dropped 5; count of bases not matched to a gene: 8. The CDR3 bases are TGTGCCAGTAGTATGGGACTAGCGGTTTTCACGGAGACCCAGTACTTC. Protein: CASSMGLAVFTETQYF.

This chain joins TRBV5-1 and TRBJ1-1; weak D call: TRBD1 (6 bases). The germline V and J ends were trimmed by 3 bases and 0 bases, with 15 bases remaining between them. Germline V gene sequence: CDR1 SGHRS, CDR2 YFSETQ. This CDR3 is 16 amino acids long. The CDR3 coding sequence is TGCGCCAGCAGCTGGGGAGGGACACTAATGAACACTGAAGCTTTCTTT. Its translation is CASSWGGTLMNTEAFF.